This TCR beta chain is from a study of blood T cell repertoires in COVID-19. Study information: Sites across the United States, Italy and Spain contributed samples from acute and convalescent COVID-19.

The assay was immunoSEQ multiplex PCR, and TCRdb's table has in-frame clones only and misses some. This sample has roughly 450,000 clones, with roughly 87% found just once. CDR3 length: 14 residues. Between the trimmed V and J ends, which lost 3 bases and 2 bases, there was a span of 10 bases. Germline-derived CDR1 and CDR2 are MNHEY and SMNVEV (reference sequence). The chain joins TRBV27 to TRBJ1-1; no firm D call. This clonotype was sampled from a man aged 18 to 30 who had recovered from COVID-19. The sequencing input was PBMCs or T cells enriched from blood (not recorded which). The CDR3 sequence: CASSFSGSNTEAFF. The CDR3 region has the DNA TGTGCCAGCAGTTTTTCGGGGAGCAACACTGAAGCTTTCTTT.